Given below is one T cell receptor (beta chain) in context. Its antigen is as yet unknown. This sample is part of a study of CD8 T cells in ankylosing spondylitis. Broader study findings: Relatively scarce in peripheral blood, disease-linked clones were CD8+. According to the report, clones linked to the disease were significantly enriched in matched synovial fluid samples taken from ankylosing spondylitis patients. Ankylosing spondylitis blood seemed to carry a telltale TCR beta motif made of under ten highly homologous variants.

Quantitative molecular-barcoded 5'-RACE generated the TCR beta libraries. TCRdb called the 5' RACE reads again in MiXCR, with one record for every CDR3 protein. The sample lists 700,000 to 850,000 distinct CDR3 sequences; 12% were seen once. The CDR3 runs to 13 residues. V lost 0 bases to trimming and J lost 4 bases, with 9 bases between them. Germline values: CDR1 DFQATT, CDR2 SNEGSKA (reference sequence). V and J are TRBV20-1 and TRBJ1-2; D not certain. This sequence originates from a male donor with ankylosing spondylitis. The specimen sequenced was blood, either unsorted or a sorted T cell fraction (not recorded which). The CDR3: CSARDLDTYGYTF. CDR3 nucleotides: TGCAGTGCTAGAGATCTGGATACCTATGGCTACACCTTC.